These T cell receptor beta chains were read from a single sample in a study of T-cell memory formation after mild COVID-19. A single record per CDR3 protein comes from TCRdb applying MiXCR to the 5' RACE reads. This sample yields some 180,000 distinct CDR3 sequences, of which 10% to 15% are seen a single time; approximately 3.3% belongs to the top ten. Sample: PBMCs or a T cell subset sorted from them (not recorded which). The receptors come from a young man who had mild COVID-19 (a few samples of this study predate the infection). Cell type and time point are not known. Both conserved end residues are part of each CDR3. The D gene is left open where the match is weak. Size is stated for part of the rows, as once, few or many counts, or as a class when the clone is expanded.

d_gene	v_gene	abundance	j_gene	CDR3aa	CDR3nt
-	TRBV6-2/TRBV6-3	-	TRBJ1-5	CASSYGATDPLPQHF	TGTGCCAGCAGTTACGGGGCTACAGACCCCTTACCCCAGCATTTT
-	TRBV10-3	-	TRBJ2-5	CAIKAGGQETQYF	TGTGCCATCAAGGCCGGGGGTCAAGAGACCCAGTACTTC
-	TRBV3-1	few	TRBJ1-1	CASSQEEVNTEAFF	TGTGCCAGCAGCCAAGAGGAAGTGAACACTGAAGCTTTCTTT
-	TRBV19	-	TRBJ2-7	CASSINPGAYEQYF	TGTGCCAGTAGTATTAACCCGGGGGCCTACGAGCAGTACTTC
TRBD1	TRBV7-2	many	TRBJ1-2	CASSLVPGQGSAEGGYTF	TGTGCCAGCAGCTTAGTACCGGGACAGGGTTCAGCCGAGGGTGGCTACACCTTC
TRBD1	TRBV27	-	TRBJ2-1	CASSPGTGGGHEQFF	TGTGCCAGCAGTCCGGGGACAGGGGGTGGGCATGAGCAGTTCTTC
TRBD1	TRBV5-6	-	TRBJ2-3	CASSSGQGVRDTQYF	TGTGCCAGCAGCTCGGGACAGGGGGTTCGAGATACGCAGTATTTT
-	TRBV18	few	TRBJ2-3	CASSPELYTDTQYF	TGTGCCAGCTCACCGGAGCTGTACACAGATACGCAGTATTTT
TRBD2	TRBV4-3	few	TRBJ2-1	CASSPGMIAGGPYEQFF	TGCGCCAGCAGCCCGGGGATGATAGCGGGGGGGCCCTATGAGCAGTTCTTC
-	TRBV7-2	few	TRBJ2-5	CASSSRTQVETQYF	TGTGCCAGCAGCTCGAGGACCCAGGTAGAGACCCAGTACTTC
-	TRBV4-2	-	TRBJ1-1	CASSQDSMNTEAFF	TGTGCCAGCAGCCAAGACAGCATGAACACTGAAGCTTTCTTT
-	TRBV9	-	TRBJ2-1	CASSVDPGSYNEQFF	TGTGCCAGCAGCGTAGACCCTGGTTCCTACAATGAGCAGTTCTTC
-	TRBV7-8	-	TRBJ2-6	CASSLGSPWGEAPSGANVLTF	TGTGCCAGCAGCTTAGGATCCCCGTGGGGGGAGGCCCCCTCTGGGGCCAACGTCCTGACTTTC
TRBD1	TRBV5-4	-	TRBJ1-2	CASSGGPRDSYYGYTF	TGTGCCAGCAGCGGTGGTCCCCGGGACAGCTACTATGGCTACACCTTC
TRBD1	TRBV15	-	TRBJ2-4	CATSRDTGVIQYF	TGTGCCACCAGCAGAGATACAGGGGTCATTCAGTACTTC
TRBD1	TRBV7-9	-	TRBJ1-1	CASMTGGYTEAFF	TGTGCCAGCATGACAGGGGGCTACACTGAAGCTTTCTTT
-	TRBV9	-	TRBJ1-4	CASSVGAVTNEKLFF	TGTGCCAGCAGCGTAGGGGCAGTGACTAATGAAAAACTGTTTTTT
TRBD2	TRBV6-6	few	TRBJ2-7	CATGLAGGPIEQYF	TGTGCCACTGGACTAGCGGGGGGGCCCATCGAGCAGTACTTC
TRBD2	TRBV11-3	many	TRBJ2-1	CASSLVGGGAGNEQFF	TGTGCCAGCAGCTTAGTCGGCGGGGGGGCCGGCAATGAGCAGTTCTTC
-	TRBV12-3/TRBV12-4	-	TRBJ2-3	CASRLTQSTDTQYF	TGTGCCAGCAGACTTACTCAGAGCACAGATACGCAGTATTTT
-	TRBV5-1	few	TRBJ1-4	CASSLDSTNEKLFF	TGCGCCAGCAGCCTGGACAGCACTAATGAAAAACTGTTTTTT
TRBD2	TRBV2	-	TRBJ2-7	CAGARDYTYEQYF	TGTGCCGGCGCCCGGGACTATACCTACGAGCAGTACTTC
-	TRBV7-2	many	TRBJ1-1	CASSLTPDREAFF	TGTGCCAGCAGCTTGACTCCCGACCGCGAAGCTTTCTTT
TRBD2	TRBV28	few	TRBJ2-5	CASSFPGLARAQETQYF	TGTGCCAGCAGTTTCCCCGGACTAGCTAGGGCCCAAGAGACCCAGTACTTC
TRBD2	TRBV7-3	few	TRBJ2-3	CASSSLAGATDTQYF	TGTGCCAGCAGCAGCTTAGCGGGGGCCACAGATACGCAGTATTTT
-	TRBV24-1	few	TRBJ2-5	CATSESETQYF	TGTGCCACCAGTGAATCCGAGACCCAGTACTTC
-	TRBV12-3/TRBV12-4	few	TRBJ1-2	CASRIPGINYGYTF	TGTGCCAGCAGAATCCCCGGGATAAACTATGGCTACACCTTC
-	TRBV4-3	-	TRBJ2-7	CASSPGRGYEQYF	TGCGCCAGCAGCCCAGGGAGAGGCTACGAGCAGTACTTC
-	TRBV7-8	-	TRBJ1-2	CASSPIQLGYGYTF	TGTGCCAGCAGCCCGATCCAACTGGGCTATGGCTACACCTTC
-	TRBV5-5	-	TRBJ2-7	CASSPEGGLREQYF	TGTGCCAGCAGCCCCGAAGGGGGGCTTAGGGAGCAGTACTTC
-	TRBV4-3	-	TRBJ2-2	CASSQAQNTGELFF	TGCGCCAGCAGCCAAGCACAGAACACCGGGGAGCTGTTTTTT